The clone carrying this TCR beta chain was observed a single time. What it binds is not known. A read error is possible here, since a much larger clone lies one base away. General study findings and limits: Tumor memory CD4+ T cell TCR gene usage was found to cluster with blood and lymph node memory CD4+ cells and with lymph node naive CD4+ cells. Tumor Tregs overlapped most with tumor, then blood, naive CD4+ cells. The larger cohort examined one V-J beta rearrangement, not whole repertoires.

Semi-nested PCR with Nested Universal Primer A followed constant-region reverse priming of full-length variable regions. One entry per CDR3 protein, called by TCRdb with MiXCR from the 5' RACE reads. The sample yields roughly 50,000 distinct CDR3 sequences, around 24% seen once. Germline V gene data show CDR1 as SGHKS and CDR2 as YYEKEE (reference sequence). There are 15 residues in the CDR3. The receptor was isolated from a female donor with breast cancer. Sequencing input: tumor-infiltrating naive CD4+ T cells sorted from the breast tumor. Documented subset: naive CD4+ T cells, CD4+CD45RA+CD25-. This rearrangement joins TRBV5-5 to TRBJ2-2; weak D call: TRBD2 (6 bases). The CDR3 loop reads CASTIREHNNGELFF. CDR3 nucleotide sequence: TGTGCCAGCACCATCCGGGAGCACAACAACGGGGAGCTGTTTTTT.